This T cell receptor beta chain was profiled in a study of T cell responses to AZD1222 COVID-19 vaccine. General study findings and limits: At baseline, seropositivity was found in only a handful of AZD1222 recipients. Close to half of spike-specific TCRs reportedly recognize unmutated variant regions. No repertoire was sampled before or during the peak T cell response, only after it.

About this clone: Its matching antigen is unknown.

Data came from immunoSEQ multiplex PCR; TCRdb stores just in-frame clones and leaves some out. The sample shows some 200,000 clones, under 95% of them seen only once. Germline CDR1 is SNHLY and CDR2 is FYNNEI. The germline V and J ends were trimmed by 2 bases and 8 bases, with 9 bases remaining between them. The CDR3 covers 13 residues. Second-dose intervals near 4 or 12 weeks were combined. Sequencing used peripheral blood, obtained 28 days after the second AZD1222 dose. The clonotype was recovered from an adult who received the AZD1222 COVID-19 vaccine. The rearrangement links TRBV2 to TRBJ1-4; D is unresolved. The CDR3 region is CASSEFPGEKLFF. The DNA of the CDR3 is TGTGCCAGCAGTGAATTTCCCGGGGAAAAACTGTTTTTT.